This is a list of T cell receptor beta chains from one sample in a study of graft-versus-host responses after intestinal transplantation. Repertoires were generated with immunoSEQ multiplex PCR, while TCRdb's copy carries only in-frame clones and drops some. The data show around 20,000 clones, roughly 82% seen once. The source material was PBMCs, sampled 14 days after transplant. Receptors were obtained from a human patient who received an intestinal transplant, so some T cells may come from the graft donor. CDR3s leave out the opening cysteine and the closing phenylalanine or tryptophan. A D gene is named only where the DNA matches it firmly.

d_gene	v_gene	j_gene	CDR3aa
TRBD1	TRBV29-1	TRBJ1-1	SVESGTGNTEAF
.	TRBV6-5	TRBJ2-6	ASSYTPGANVLT
.	TRBV6-8	TRBJ1-2	ASSYRNLHSGGRGAGYT
.	TRBV19	TRBJ1-1	ASSIQENTEAF
.	TRBV10-3	TRBJ2-3	AITETPTDTQY
.	TRBV11-2	TRBJ2-7	ASSPPDGTYEQY
.	TRBV7-9	TRBJ2-5	ASNGQGCRSGSWTQY
TRBD2	TRBV9	TRBJ2-7	ASSVGLASYEQY
.	TRBV28	TRBJ2-5	ASSFRRDPQETQY
.	TRBV5-1	TRBJ2-1	ASSLENEQF
TRBD2	TRBV6-5	TRBJ2-1	ASSYSPSGRGEQF
.	TRBV28	TRBJ1-1	ASSSLTGTNTEAF
TRBD2	TRBV4-1	TRBJ2-7	ASSHPRRLADPYEQY
.	TRBV9	TRBJ2-7	ASSVGAGSEQY
.	TRBV28	TRBJ2-5	ASRPDTKETQY
.	TRBV10-3	TRBJ2-3	AISLGEKSTDTQY
TRBD2	TRBV2	TRBJ2-5	ASRIAGTQETQY
.	TRBV10-3	TRBJ2-1	AISESTYNEQF
.	TRBV5-1	TRBJ2-5	ASNIGLDTQETQY
.	TRBV10-1	TRBJ2-7	ASSESSRLATYEQY
.	TRBV4-1	TRBJ2-6	ASSQGGLSGANVLT
TRBD1	TRBV11-3	TRBJ1-2	ASSFGTGGYT
.	TRBV6-5	TRBJ2-5	ASSYGGSQETQY
.	TRBV4-1	TRBJ2-7	ASSQETGFSSYEQY
.	TRBV2	TRBJ2-5	ASSLPIPEWQETQY